One sample yielded the 24 T cell receptor beta chains listed below, sequenced in a study of T cells in Graves' hyperthyroidism and ophthalmopathy. Amplification of TCR beta CDR3 regions used RNA as the template. HTBI primers were employed in a first-round RT-PCR of the TCR CDR3. MiXCR, applied by TCRdb to the multiplex PCR reads, yields one record per CDR3 protein. The table records a few hundred thousand distinct CDR3 sequences, about a sixth of them present only once. Material for sequencing was blood. Source of these receptors: a woman between 40 and 50 years old with Graves' ophthalmopathy.

A few counts support this clonotype. The chain has TRBV28 and TRBJ2-7; TRBD2 might be the D (5 bases). Trimming took off 7 bases at V and 6 bases at J, with 19 bases between the two ends. Germline-derived CDR1 and CDR2 are MDHEN and SYDVKM. The CDR3 covers 14 residues. The CDR3 DNA follows: TGTGCCAGCACCCCTGGGAGCAGAATCGGCGAGCAGTACTTC. Its protein product is CASTPGSRIGEQYF.

This clonotype was counted ten times or more. The V call is TRBV5-1, the J call TRBJ2-1; 8 bases align to TRBD1. CDR3 length: 16 residues. Germline CDR1 SGHRS, CDR2 YFSETQ. The J segment lost 1 base and the V segment lost 2 bases, leaving 5 bases of the junction unmatched. Here the CDR3 reads CASSFPDRASYNEQFF. The CDR3 region has the DNA TGCGCCAGCAGCTTCCCGGACAGGGCATCCTACAATGAGCAGTTCTTC.

The chain couples TRBV6-1 to TRBJ2-3, with D unresolved. This CDR3 contains 16 residues. With 7 bases removed from V and 2 bases from J, the gap between germline ends came to 19 bases. Germline CDR1 is MNHNS and CDR2 is SASEGT. The CDR3 region has the DNA TGTGCCAGCAATCGACACCGGGTGGAGACCACAGATACGCAGTATTTT. It is translated as CASNRHRVETTDTQYF.

This clonotype was observed at least ten times. The genes are TRBV28 and TRBJ2-3; D remains unclear. The CDR3 loop spans 15 amino acids. Germline values: CDR1 MDHEN, CDR2 SYDVKM. V was trimmed by 5 bases and J by 4 bases, leaving 16 bases between them. CDR3 DNA sequence: TGTGCCAGCAGTCCTCCTATCCCATCCCCAGATACGCAGTATTTT. Translation gives CASSPPIPSPDTQYF.

V usage is TRBV29-1 and J usage is TRBJ1-1, with D hard to call. The germline V and J ends were trimmed by 5 bases and 4 bases, with 11 bases remaining between them. In germline, CDR1 is SQVTM, CDR2 ANQGSEA. The CDR3 totals 12 residues. CDR3 bases: TGCAGCGTTAAGACGAGGGTCACTGAAGCTTTCTTT. Translating it yields CSVKTRVTEAFF.

This clonotype was recorded a few times. The rearrangement uses TRBV6-2 or TRBV6-3 and TRBJ2-4, with 8 bases identical to TRBD2. From germline, CDR1 is MNHEY and CDR2 SVGEGT. The CDR3 contains 15 residues. J gave up 6 bases and V 6 bases, and 10 bases lay outside the gene matches. In nucleotides, the CDR3 is TGTGCCAGCAGCCAACGGGGTAGCGGGGTAAACATTCAGTACTTC. Translated: CASSQRGSGVNIQYF.

As for this clonotype: At one of its ends the junction is not consistent with the germline gene, which may arise from a read error. This chain joins TRBV4-1 and TRBJ2-3, with TRBD1 matching over 7 bases. The germline V gene has CDR1 MGHRA and CDR2 YSYEKL. The CDR3 consists of 14 residues. The CDR3 sequence is CASSPAQGTDTQYF. CDR3 nucleotide sequence: TGCGCCAGCAGCCCGGCCCAGGGGACAGATACGCAGTACTTT.

The chain is built from TRBV12-3 or TRBV12-4 and TRBJ1-3, with D perhaps TRBD1 (5 bases). V lost 2 bases and J 2 bases, leaving 13 bases between the germline ends. CDR3 length: 16 amino acids. CDR3 DNA: TGTGCCAGCAGTTTAAGCGGTCCAGGGACTGGAAACACCATATATTTT. Amino acids: CASSLSGPGTGNTIYF.

This clonotype was counted many times. The rearrangement links TRBV2 to TRBJ2-3; TRBD2 might be the D (5 bases). V shed 3 bases and J shed 2 bases, with 12 bases lying between them. The CDR3 contains 15 residues. Germline CDR1 is SNHLY and CDR2 is FYNNEI. In nucleotides, the CDR3 is TGTGCCAGCAGTGATGAGGGAGTCCCCACAGATACGCAGTATTTT. Protein product: CASSDEGVPTDTQYF.

About this clonotype: A much larger clone sits a single nucleotide away, making a read error possible. The chain is built from TRBV7-9 and TRBJ2-2; the D gene is possibly TRBD1 (6 bases). The CDR3 has 16 residues. The V gene's germline CDR1 is SEHNR and CDR2 FQNEAQ (reference sequence). This chain's CDR3 is CASSPRGGTKTGELFF. CDR3 bases: TGTGCCAGCAGCCCCAGGGGTGGAACGAAGACCGGGGAGCTGTTTTTT. Full variable domain (remainder filled in from reference TRBV7-9 and TRBJ2-2): DTGVSQNPRHKITKRGQNVTFRCDPISEHNRLYWYRQTLGQGPEFLTYFQNEAQLEKSRLLSDRFSAERPKGSFSTLEIQRTEQGDSAMYLCASSPRGGTKTGELFFGEGSRLTVL.

This chain joins TRBV12-3 or TRBV12-4 and TRBJ1-6; D is undetermined. The V and J ends lost 5 bases and 0 bases respectively, with 11 bases between them. The CDR3 length is 16 residues. The CDR3 region has the DNA TGTGCCAGCAGTCCCGCAAGGAGCTCCTATAATTCACCCCTCCACTTT. It translates to CASSPARSSYNSPLHF.

This clonotype has more than one count but fewer than ten. The V call is TRBV6-4, the J call TRBJ2-3; maybe TRBD1 (5 bases). Trimming left V 3 bases short and J 3 bases short, with 13 bases between. The CDR3 is made up of 15 amino acids. Germline-derived CDR1 and CDR2 are MRHNA and SNTAGT. For the CDR3, the DNA is TGTGCCAGCAGTGAAGACAGTGCCTCAACAGATACGCAGTATTTT. Translating it yields CASSEDSASTDTQYF.

This clonotype was picked up one time. The rearrangement joins TRBV7-8 to TRBJ2-3, with D possibly matching TRBD2 (5 bases). The V end was cut by 2 bases, the J end by 2 bases, with 14 bases between. The germline V gene has CDR1 SGHVS and CDR2 FQNEAQ. The CDR3 covers 16 residues. The CDR3 DNA is TGTGCCAGCAGCTTACTGGACGGAGGCACCACAGATACGCAGTATTTT. Amino acid sequence: CASSLLDGGTTDTQYF.

This clonotype was detected ten times or more. This sequence joins TRBV3-1 and TRBJ1-1; a weak D match, TRBD1 (6 bases). Germline CDR1 LGHDT, CDR2 YNNKEL (reference sequence). The V and J ends lost 1 base and 7 bases respectively, with 10 bases between them. The CDR3 contains 13 residues. In nucleotides, the CDR3 is TGTGCCAGCAGCCAAGGGACAGTTATTGAAGCTTTCTTT. Its translation is CASSQGTVIEAFF.

Only a few counts were recorded for this clonotype. The chain couples TRBV6-1 to TRBJ1-4; D may be TRBD1 (5 bases). V lost 5 bases to trimming and J lost 0 bases, with 10 bases between them. The CDR3 spans 15 residues. Germline loops: CDR1 MNHNS, CDR2 SASEGT. The CDR3 region is CASSFGHATNEKLFF. CDR3 DNA sequence: TGTGCCAGCAGTTTCGGACATGCAACTAATGAAAAACTGTTTTTT.

This clonotype was counted only a few times. The V call is TRBV12-3 or TRBV12-4, the J call TRBJ2-7; 11 bases match TRBD1. V lost 10 bases to trimming and J lost 6 bases; unmatched junction nucleotides: 11. The CDR3 loop spans 14 amino acids. This CDR3 reads CAIVEGQGVVEQYF. CDR3 bases: TGTGCCATAGTTGAGGGACAGGGGGTTGTCGAGCAGTACTTC.

This clonotype occurred many times. This sequence joins TRBV28 and TRBJ2-7, with TRBD1 matching over 7 bases. The CDR3 sequence is 15 residues long. Germline CDR1 and CDR2: MDHEN and SYDVKM. The V gene end was trimmed by 4 bases and the J gene end by 0 bases; junction bases not matched to a gene: 6. CDR3 sequence reads: CASSSSGTASYEQYF. As DNA, the CDR3 is TGTGCCAGCAGTTCCTCCGGGACAGCCTCCTACGAGCAGTACTTC.

This clonotype was counted only a few times. This chain joins TRBV29-1 and TRBJ1-5, with a tentative D call TRBD1 (5 bases). The CDR3 runs to 11 residues. V was pared by 6 bases and J by 15 bases, with 18 bases between. Germline CDR1 is SQVTM and CDR2 is ANQGSEA. CDR3 nucleotide sequence: TGCAGCGTCGGCGACAGTTTACACCGGCATTTT. This gives the protein CSVGDSLHRHF. Full variable domain (remainder filled in from reference TRBV29-1 and TRBJ1-5): SAVISQKPSRDICQRGTSLTIQCQVDSQVTMMFWYRQQPGQSLTLIATANQGSEATYESGFVIDKFPISRPNLTFSTLTVSNMSPEDSSIYLCSVGDSLHRHFGDGTRLSIL.

This clonotype was seen only a few times. The chain has TRBV6-1 and TRBJ1-3, with TRBD1 matching 11 bases. J was trimmed by 3 bases and V by 5 bases; bases with no gene match: 6. Germline CDR1 and CDR2: MNHNS and SASEGT. CDR3 length equals 16 residues. CDR3 coding DNA: TGTGCCAGCAGTCAATCGGACAGGGGGCTTGGAAACACCATATATTTT. This encodes CASSQSDRGLGNTIYF.

This clonotype was picked up many times. The V call is TRBV3-1, the J call TRBJ1-1; D gene unclear. Trimming left V 11 bases short and J 1 base short, with 14 bases between. The length of the CDR3 is 13 residues. CDR1 LGHDT and CDR2 YNNKEL come from the germline V gene (reference sequence). In DNA, the CDR3 is TGTGCCTCCCACGGGTTAGAGAACACTGAAGCTTTCTTT. Its protein is CASHGLENTEAFF.

This clonotype was recorded a few times. The chain is built from TRBV4-1 and TRBJ2-7; 7 bases line up with TRBD1. The CDR3 covers 16 residues. Trimming cost V 0 bases and J 5 bases; bases outside gene matches: 10. Looked up from germline, CDR1 is MGHRA and CDR2 is YSYEKL. The CDR3 nucleotides read TGCGCCAGCAGCCAAGATGAAAACAGGGGTAGCAACGAGCAGTACTTC. This translates into CASSQDENRGSNEQYF.

Points on this clonotype: Compared with germline, one end of the junction differs, possibly owing to a read error. V is TRBV7-3 and J is TRBJ2-1, with 7 bases that match TRBD1. Germline V gives CDR1 SGHTA, CDR2 FQGTGA. The CDR3 has 16 amino acids. CDR3 bases: TGCGCCAGCAGCCAACTCCGGGACAGTATGGTGGATGAGCAGTTCTTC. It is translated as CASSQLRDSMVDEQFF. Full variable domain (rest looked up from reference TRBV7-3 and TRBJ2-1): GAGVSQTPSNKVTEKGKYVELRCDPISGHTALYWYRQSLGQGPEFLIYFQGTGAADDSGLPNDRFFAVRPEGSVSTLKIQRTERGDSAVYLCASSQLRDSMVDEQFFGPGTRLTVL.

This clonotype has a count of ten or more. The chain is built from TRBV28 and TRBJ2-7; 12 positions match TRBD2. Germline-derived CDR1 and CDR2 are MDHEN and SYDVKM. Unmatched junction bases numbered 7, after V lost 6 bases and J lost 4 bases. This CDR3 region has 15 residues. CDR3 DNA sequence: TGTGCCAGCAGGGCGACTAGCGGGAGAGGGTACGAGCAGTACTTC. Translated: CASRATSGRGYEQYF.

This clonotype has just a few counts. The chain carries TRBV7-3 and TRBJ1-2, with D perhaps TRBD1 (6 bases). Germline V CDR1 and CDR2: SGHTA, FQGTGA. This CDR3 is built from 14 residues. Between the trimmed V and J ends, which lost 5 bases and 5 bases, there was a span of 15 bases. CDR3 in amino acids: CASSPSTGFYGYTF. CDR3 sequence (DNA): TGTGCCAGCAGCCCTTCCACAGGGTTTTATGGCTACACCTTC.